This T cell receptor (beta chain) derives from a study of T cell clonotyping in hematopoietic cell transplantation. Study information: Cytoreduction preceded collection of pretransplant recipient samples. Study-level results: Few recipient clonotypes overlapped donors; over 95% were de novo at given depth. Recipient TCR diversity dropped after transplant; expanded clonotypes rose from day 30 to 180.

The V gene's germline CDR1 is SQVTM and CDR2 ANQGSEA. This CDR3 region has 15 residues. With 2 bases clipped from V and 0 bases from J, the junction kept 5 bases outside the gene matches. Measured with immunoSEQ multiplex PCR; TCRdb has only the in-frame clones, and not every one. The repertoire holds 5,500 to 6,500 clones, with about 97% as singletons. Worth noting for this clone: Antigen unknown.

Time point indicated: recipient sample about 28 days before transplant, after cytoreduction. The receptor comes from a man in his 70s with acute myeloid leukemia. Some clones in this sample may be carry-over from other donors' samples. This chain connects TRBV29-1 to TRBJ1-2, with 8 bases aligning to TRBD1. The sample was peripheral blood mononuclear cells, taken before stem cell transplant. The CDR3 DNA sequence: TGCAGCGTTGAACCATGGACAGGGACTAACTATGGCTACACCTTC. It translates to CSVEPWTGTNYGYTF.